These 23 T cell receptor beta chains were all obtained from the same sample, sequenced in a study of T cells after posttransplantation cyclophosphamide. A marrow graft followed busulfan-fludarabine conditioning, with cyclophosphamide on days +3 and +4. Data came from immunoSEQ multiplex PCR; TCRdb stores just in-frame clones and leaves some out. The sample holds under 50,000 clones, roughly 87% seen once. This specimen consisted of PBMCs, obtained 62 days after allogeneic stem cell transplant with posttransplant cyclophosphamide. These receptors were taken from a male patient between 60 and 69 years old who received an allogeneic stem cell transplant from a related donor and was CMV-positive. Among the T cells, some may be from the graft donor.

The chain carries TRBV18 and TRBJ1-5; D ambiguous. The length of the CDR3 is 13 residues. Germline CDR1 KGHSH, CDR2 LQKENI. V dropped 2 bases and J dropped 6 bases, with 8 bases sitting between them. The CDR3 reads CASSPYSGQPQHF. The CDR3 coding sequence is TGTGCCAGCTCACCATATTCGGGTCAGCCCCAGCATTTT.

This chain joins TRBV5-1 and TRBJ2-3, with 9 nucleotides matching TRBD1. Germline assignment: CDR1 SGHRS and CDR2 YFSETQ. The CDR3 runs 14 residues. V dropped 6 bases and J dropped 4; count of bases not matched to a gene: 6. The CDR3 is CASNEQGASDTQYF. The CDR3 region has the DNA TGCGCCAGCAATGAACAGGGGGCTTCAGATACGCAGTATTTT.

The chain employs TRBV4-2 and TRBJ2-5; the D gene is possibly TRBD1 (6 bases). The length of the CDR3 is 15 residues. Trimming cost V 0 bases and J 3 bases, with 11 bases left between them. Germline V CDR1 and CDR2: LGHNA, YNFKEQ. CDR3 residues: CASSQDVDRKETQYF. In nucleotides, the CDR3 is TGTGCCAGCAGCCAAGATGTTGACAGGAAAGAGACCCAGTACTTC.

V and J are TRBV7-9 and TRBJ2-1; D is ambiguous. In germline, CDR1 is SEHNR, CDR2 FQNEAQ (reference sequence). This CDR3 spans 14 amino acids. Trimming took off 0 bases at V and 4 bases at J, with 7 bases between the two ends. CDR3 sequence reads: CASSLATAYNEQFF. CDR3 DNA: TGTGCCAGCAGCTTAGCTACAGCTTACAATGAGCAGTTCTTC.

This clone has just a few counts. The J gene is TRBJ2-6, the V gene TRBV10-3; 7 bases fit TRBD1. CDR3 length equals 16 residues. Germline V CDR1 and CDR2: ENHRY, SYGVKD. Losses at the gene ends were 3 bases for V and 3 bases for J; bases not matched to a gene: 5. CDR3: CAISDRRGFGANVLTF. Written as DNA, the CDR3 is TGTGCCATCAGTGACCGCAGGGGGTTTGGGGCCAACGTCCTGACTTTC.

The CDR3 protein is CASSGGVAGTGGSYEQYF. The CDR3 DNA is TGTGCCAGCAGCGGAGGGGTCGCCGGGACAGGGGGCTCCTACGAGCAGTACTTC. The rearrangement uses TRBV5-4 and TRBJ2-7, with 11 positions matching TRBD1. Losses at the gene ends were 4 bases for V and 0 bases for J; bases not matched to a gene: 12. CDR3 length equals 18 residues. In germline, CDR1 is SGHNT, CDR2 YYREEE (reference sequence). The full variable domain, with the rest looked up from reference TRBV5-4 and TRBJ2-7, is ETGVTQSPTHLIKTRGQQVTLRCSSQSGHNTVSWYQQALGQGPQFIFQYYREEENGRGNFPPRFSGLQFPNYSSELNVNALELDDSALYLCASSGGVAGTGGSYEQYFGPGTRLTVT.

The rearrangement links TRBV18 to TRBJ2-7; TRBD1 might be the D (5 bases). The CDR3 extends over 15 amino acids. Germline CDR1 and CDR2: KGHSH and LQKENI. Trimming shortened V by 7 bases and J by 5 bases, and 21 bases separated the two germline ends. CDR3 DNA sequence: TGTGCCAGCTTAAAGGGGCCTCCGAACCCCAACGAGCAGTACTTC. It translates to CASLKGPPNPNEQYF.

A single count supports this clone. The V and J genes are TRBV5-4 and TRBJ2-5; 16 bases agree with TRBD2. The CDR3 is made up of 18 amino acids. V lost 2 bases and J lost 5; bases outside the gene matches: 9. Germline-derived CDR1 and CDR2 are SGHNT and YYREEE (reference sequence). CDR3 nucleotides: TGTGCCAGCAGCTTTAAGGGGACTAGCGGGGGGGCTTCGGAGACCCAGTACTTC. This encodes CASSFKGTSGGASETQYF.

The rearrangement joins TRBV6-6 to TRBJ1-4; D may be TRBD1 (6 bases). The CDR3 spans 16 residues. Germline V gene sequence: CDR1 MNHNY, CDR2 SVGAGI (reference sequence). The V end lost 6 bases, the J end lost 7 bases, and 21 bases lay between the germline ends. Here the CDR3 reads CASRSGVGQTSEKLFF. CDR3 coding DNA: TGTGCCAGCAGGTCTGGGGTTGGACAGACCAGTGAAAAACTGTTTTTT.

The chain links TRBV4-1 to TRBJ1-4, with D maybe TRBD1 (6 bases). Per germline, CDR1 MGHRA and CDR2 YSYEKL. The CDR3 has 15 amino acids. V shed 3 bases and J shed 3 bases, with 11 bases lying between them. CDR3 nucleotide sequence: TGCGCCAGCAGCCAGTTCACAGGGCCTAATGAAAAACTGTTTTTT. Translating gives CASSQFTGPNEKLFF.

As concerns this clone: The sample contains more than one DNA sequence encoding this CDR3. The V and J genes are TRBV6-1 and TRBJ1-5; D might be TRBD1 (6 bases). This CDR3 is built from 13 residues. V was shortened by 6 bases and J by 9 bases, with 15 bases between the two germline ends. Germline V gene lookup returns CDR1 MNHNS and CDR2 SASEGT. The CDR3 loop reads CASSQIQGRPQHF. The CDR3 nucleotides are TGTGCCAGCAGCCAGATTCAGGGGCGGCCCCAGCATTTT.

The CDR3 region is CASSGWSQGHEQYF. CDR3 coding DNA: TGTGCCAGCAGCGGGTGGTCCCAGGGCCACGAGCAGTACTTC. The chain is built from TRBV7-9 and TRBJ2-7; possible D gene TRBD1, 5 bases. Germline CDR1 is SEHNR and CDR2 is FQNEAQ (reference sequence). V lost 5 bases and J lost 5, with 16 bases in between. The CDR3 length is 14 residues.

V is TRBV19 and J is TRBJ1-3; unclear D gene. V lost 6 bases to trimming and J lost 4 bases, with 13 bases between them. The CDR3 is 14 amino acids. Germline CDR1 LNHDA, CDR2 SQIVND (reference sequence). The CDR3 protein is CASSWANQGNTIYF. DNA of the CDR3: TGTGCCAGTAGCTGGGCCAACCAAGGAAACACCATATATTTT.

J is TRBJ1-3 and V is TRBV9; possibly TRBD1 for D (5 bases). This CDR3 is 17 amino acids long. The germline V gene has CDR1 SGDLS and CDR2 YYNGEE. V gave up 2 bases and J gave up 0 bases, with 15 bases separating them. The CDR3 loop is CASSVGGTASSGNTIYF. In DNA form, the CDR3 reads TGTGCCAGCAGCGTGGGGGGGACGGCCAGCTCTGGAAACACCATATATTTT. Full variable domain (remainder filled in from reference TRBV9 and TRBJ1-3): DSGVTQTPKHLITATGQRVTLRCSPRSGDLSVYWYQQSLDQGLQFLIQYYNGEERAKGNILERFSAQQFPDLHSELNLSSLELGDSALYFCASSVGGTASSGNTIYFGEGSWLTVV.

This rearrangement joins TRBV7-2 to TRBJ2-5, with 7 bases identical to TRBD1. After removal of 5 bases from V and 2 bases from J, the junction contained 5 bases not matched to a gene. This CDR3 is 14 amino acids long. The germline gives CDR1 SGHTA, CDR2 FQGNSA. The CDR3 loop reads CASSRTGLQETQYF. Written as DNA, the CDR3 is TGTGCCAGCAGCCGGACAGGTTTGCAAGAGACCCAGTACTTC.

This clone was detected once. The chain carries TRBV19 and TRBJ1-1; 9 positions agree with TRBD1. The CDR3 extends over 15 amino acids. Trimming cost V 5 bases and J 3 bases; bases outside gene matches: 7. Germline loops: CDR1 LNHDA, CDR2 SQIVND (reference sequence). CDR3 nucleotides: TGTGCCAGTAGTCTACGGACAGGGGTGGACACTGAAGCTTTCTTT. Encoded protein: CASSLRTGVDTEAFF.

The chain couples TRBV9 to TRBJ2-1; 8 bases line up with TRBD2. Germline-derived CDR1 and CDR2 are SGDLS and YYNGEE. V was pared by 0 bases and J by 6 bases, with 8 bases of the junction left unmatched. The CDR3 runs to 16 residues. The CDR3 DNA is TGTGCCAGCAGCGTAGACGGGACTAGGAGGTCCAATGAGCAGTTCTTC. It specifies CASSVDGTRRSNEQFF. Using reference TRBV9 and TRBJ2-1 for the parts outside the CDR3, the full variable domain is DSGVTQTPKHLITATGQRVTLRCSPRSGDLSVYWYQQSLDQGLQFLIQYYNGEERAKGNILERFSAQQFPDLHSELNLSSLELGDSALYFCASSVDGTRRSNEQFFGPGTRLTVL.

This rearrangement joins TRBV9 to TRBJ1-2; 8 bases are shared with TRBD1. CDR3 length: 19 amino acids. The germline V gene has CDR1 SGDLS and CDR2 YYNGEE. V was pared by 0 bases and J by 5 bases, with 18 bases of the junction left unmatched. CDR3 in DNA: TGTGCCAGCAGCGTAGTCCAGGAACTATGGGACAGGAACGCATATGGCTACACCTTC. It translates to CASSVVQELWDRNAYGYTF.

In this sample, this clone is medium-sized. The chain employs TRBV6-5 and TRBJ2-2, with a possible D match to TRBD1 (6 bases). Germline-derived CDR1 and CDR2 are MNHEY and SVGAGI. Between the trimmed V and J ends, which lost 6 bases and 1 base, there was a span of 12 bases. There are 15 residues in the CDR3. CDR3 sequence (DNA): TGTGCCAGCAGCCTCAGGACAGAGAACACCGGGGAGCTGTTTTTT. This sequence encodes CASSLRTENTGELFF.

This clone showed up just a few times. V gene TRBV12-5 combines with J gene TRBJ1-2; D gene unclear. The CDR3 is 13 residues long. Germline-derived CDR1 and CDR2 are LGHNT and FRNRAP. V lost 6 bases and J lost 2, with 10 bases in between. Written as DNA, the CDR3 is TGTGCTAGTGGCCGAGGCGAAAACTATGGCTACACCTTC. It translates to CASGRGENYGYTF.

DNA for the CDR3: TGTGCCACGAGAAAGTCCGGGACTCAATACAATGAGCAGTTCTTC. Amino acids: CATRKSGTQYNEQFF. The chain links TRBV28 to TRBJ2-1, with D possibly being TRBD2 (6 bases). The CDR3 consists of 15 residues. Germline loops: CDR1 MDHEN, CDR2 SYDVKM. Trimming stripped 10 bases from V and 4 bases from J, with 20 bases between.

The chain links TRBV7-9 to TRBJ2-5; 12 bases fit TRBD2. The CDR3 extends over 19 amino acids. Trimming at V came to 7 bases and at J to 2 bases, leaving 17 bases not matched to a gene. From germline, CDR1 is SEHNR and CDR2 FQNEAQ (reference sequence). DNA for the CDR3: TGTGCCAGCAATACCGAGGTGCTAGCGGGGGGGCGGGGTCAAGAGACCCAGTACTTC. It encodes CASNTEVLAGGRGQETQYF.

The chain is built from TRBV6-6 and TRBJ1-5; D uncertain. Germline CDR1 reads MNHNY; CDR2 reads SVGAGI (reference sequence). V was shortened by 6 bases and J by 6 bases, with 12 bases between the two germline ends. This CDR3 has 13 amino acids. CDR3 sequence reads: CASSPLTGQPQHF. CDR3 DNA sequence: TGTGCCAGCAGCCCGCTCACGGGTCAGCCCCAGCATTTT.